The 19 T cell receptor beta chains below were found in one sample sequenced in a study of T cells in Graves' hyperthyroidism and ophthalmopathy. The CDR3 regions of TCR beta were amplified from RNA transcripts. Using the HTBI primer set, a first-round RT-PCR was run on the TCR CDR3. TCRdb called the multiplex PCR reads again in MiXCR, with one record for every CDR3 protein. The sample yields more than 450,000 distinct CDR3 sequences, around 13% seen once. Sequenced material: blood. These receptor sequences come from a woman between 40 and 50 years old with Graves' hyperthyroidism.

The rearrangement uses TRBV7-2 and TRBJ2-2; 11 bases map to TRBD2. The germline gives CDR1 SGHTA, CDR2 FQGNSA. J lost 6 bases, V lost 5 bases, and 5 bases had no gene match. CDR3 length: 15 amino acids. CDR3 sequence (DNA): TGTGCCAGCAGCCGTAGCGGGAGGGAGGCCGGGGAGCTGTTTTTT. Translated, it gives CASSRSGREAGELFF.

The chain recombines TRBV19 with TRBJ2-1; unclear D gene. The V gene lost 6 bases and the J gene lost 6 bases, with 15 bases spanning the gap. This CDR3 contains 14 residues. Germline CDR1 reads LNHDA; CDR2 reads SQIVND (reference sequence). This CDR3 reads CASRNGGKINEQFF. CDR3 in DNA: TGTGCCAGTAGGAACGGCGGAAAAATCAATGAGCAGTTCTTC.

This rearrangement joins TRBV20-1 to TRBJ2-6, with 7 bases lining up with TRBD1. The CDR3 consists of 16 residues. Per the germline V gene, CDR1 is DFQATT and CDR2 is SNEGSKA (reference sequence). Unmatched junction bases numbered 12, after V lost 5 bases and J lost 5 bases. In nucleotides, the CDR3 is TGCAGTGCTGGTGACAGGGACCAAGGCTGGGCCAACGTCCTGACTTTC. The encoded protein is CSAGDRDQGWANVLTF.

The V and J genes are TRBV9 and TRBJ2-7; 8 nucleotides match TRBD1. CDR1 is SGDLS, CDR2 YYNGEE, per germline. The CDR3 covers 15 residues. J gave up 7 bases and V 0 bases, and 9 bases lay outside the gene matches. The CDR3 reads CASSVGSQGAREQYF. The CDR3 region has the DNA TGTGCCAGCAGCGTAGGGTCTCAGGGGGCGAGGGAGCAGTACTTC.

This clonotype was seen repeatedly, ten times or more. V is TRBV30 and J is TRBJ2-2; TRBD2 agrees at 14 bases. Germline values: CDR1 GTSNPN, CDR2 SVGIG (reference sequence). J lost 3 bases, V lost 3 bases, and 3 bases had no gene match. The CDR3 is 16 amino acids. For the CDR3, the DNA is TGTGCCTGGAGGACTAGCGGGAGGGCCGACACCGGGGAGCTGTTTTTT. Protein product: CAWRTSGRADTGELFF.

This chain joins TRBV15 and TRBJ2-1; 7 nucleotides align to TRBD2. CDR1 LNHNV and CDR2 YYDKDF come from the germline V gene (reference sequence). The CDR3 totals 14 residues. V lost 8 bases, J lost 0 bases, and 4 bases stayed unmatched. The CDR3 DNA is TGTGCCACCTCAGCGGGAATCTCCTACAATGAGCAGTTCTTC. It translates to CATSAGISYNEQFF.

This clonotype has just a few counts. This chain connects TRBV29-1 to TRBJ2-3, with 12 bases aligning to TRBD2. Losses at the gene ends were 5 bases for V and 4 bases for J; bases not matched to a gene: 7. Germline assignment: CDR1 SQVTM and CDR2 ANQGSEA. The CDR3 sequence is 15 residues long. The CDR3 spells CSVPRLAGVSDTQYF. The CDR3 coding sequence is TGCAGCGTTCCAAGACTAGCGGGAGTGTCAGATACGCAGTATTTT.

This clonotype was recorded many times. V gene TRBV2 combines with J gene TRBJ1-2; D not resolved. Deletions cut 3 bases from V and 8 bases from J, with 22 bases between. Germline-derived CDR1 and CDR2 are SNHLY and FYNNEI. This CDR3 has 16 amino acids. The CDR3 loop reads CASSDQSSGLLVGYTF. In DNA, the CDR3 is TGTGCCAGCAGTGACCAAAGTTCAGGCCTCCTGGTCGGCTACACCTTC. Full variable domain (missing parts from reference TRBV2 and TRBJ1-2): EPEVTQTPSHQVTQMGQEVILRCVPISNHLYFYWYRQILGQKVEFLVSFYNNEISEKSEIFDDQFSVERPDGSNFTLKIRSTKLEDSAMYFCASSDQSSGLLVGYTFGSGTRLTVV.

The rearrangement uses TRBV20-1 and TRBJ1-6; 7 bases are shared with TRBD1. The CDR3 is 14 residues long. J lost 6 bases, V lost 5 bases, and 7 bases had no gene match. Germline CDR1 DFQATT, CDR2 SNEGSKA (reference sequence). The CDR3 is CSAGPQGSNSPLHF. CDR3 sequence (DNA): TGCAGTGCTGGCCCACAGGGGTCTAATTCACCCCTCCACTTT.

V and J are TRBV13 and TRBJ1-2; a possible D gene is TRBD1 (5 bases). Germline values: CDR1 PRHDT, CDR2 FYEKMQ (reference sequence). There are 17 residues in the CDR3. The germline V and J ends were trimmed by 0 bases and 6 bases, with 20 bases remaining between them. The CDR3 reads CASSLGSEGRVVDGYTF. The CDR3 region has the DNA TGTGCCAGCAGCTTAGGCAGCGAGGGGCGAGTTGTCGATGGCTACACCTTC.

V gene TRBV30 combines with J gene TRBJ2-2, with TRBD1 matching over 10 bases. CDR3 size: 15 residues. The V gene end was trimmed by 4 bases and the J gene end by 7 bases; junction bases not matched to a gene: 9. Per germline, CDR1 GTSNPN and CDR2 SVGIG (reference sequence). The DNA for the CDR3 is TGTGCCTGGAAGGGACAGGGGACGTTAAGCGGGGAGCTGTTTTTT. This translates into CAWKGQGTLSGELFF.

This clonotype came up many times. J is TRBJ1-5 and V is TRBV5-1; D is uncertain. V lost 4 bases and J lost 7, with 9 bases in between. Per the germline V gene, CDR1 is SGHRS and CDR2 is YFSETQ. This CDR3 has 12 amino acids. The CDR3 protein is CASSPEGQPQHF. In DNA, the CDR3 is TGCGCCAGCAGCCCGGAAGGCCAGCCCCAGCATTTT.

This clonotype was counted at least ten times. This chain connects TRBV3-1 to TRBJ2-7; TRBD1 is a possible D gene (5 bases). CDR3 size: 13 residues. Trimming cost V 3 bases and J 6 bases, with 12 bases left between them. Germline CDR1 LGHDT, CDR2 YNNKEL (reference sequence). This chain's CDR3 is CASSHGQGREQYF. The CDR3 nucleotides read TGTGCCAGCAGCCACGGGCAGGGCCGCGAGCAGTACTTC.

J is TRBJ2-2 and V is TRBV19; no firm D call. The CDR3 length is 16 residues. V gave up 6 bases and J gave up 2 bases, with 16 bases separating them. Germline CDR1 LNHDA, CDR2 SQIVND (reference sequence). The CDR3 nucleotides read TGTGCCAGTAGACCCGTTGGCCGGGCAAACACCGGGGAGCTGTTTTTT. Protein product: CASRPVGRANTGELFF.

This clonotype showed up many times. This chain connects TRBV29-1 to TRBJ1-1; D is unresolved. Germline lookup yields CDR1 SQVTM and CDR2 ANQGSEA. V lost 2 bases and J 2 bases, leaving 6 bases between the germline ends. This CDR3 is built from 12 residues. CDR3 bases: TGCAGCGTTGAAAGAGGAAACACTGAAGCTTTCTTT. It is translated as CSVERGNTEAFF. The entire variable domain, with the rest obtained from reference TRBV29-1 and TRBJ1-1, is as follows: SAVISQKPSRDICQRGTSLTIQCQVDSQVTMMFWYRQQPGQSLTLIATANQGSEATYESGFVIDKFPISRPNLTFSTLTVSNMSPEDSSIYLCSVERGNTEAFFGQGTRLTVV.

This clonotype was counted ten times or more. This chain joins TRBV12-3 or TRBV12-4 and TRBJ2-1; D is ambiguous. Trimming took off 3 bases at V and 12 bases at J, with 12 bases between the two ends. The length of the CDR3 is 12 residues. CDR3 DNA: TGTGCCAGCAGTTTTCCCGGCCAGTCGCAGTTCTTC. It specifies CASSFPGQSQFF.

CDR3 in amino acids: CASRGSRQGDYGYTF. CDR3 nucleotide sequence: TGTGCCAGCAGGGGGTCGAGACAGGGTGACTATGGCTACACCTTC. The chain carries TRBV6-1 and TRBJ1-2; 7 bases align to TRBD1. The CDR3 consists of 15 residues. V trimming: 6 bases; J trimming: 3 bases; junction bases outside the gene matches: 10. In germline, CDR1 is MNHNS, CDR2 SASEGT.

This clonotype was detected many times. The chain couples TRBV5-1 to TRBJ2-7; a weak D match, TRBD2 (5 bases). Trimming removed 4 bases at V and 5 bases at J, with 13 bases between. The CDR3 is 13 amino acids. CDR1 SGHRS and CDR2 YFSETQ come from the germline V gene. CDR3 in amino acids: CASSRRWGDEQYF. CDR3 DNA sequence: TGCGCCAGCAGCCGGCGCTGGGGAGACGAGCAGTACTTC.

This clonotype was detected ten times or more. The DNA of the CDR3 is TGCAGTGCCGCAAGGCCCTCGATCGGGACTAGCGGGAGTATTACCCACGAGCAGTACTTC. Its protein is CSAARPSIGTSGSITHEQYF. The chain uses TRBV20-1 and TRBJ2-7, with 14 bases lining up with TRBD2. The trim removed 6 bases at V and 5 bases at J, leaving 24 bases unmatched. Germline V CDR1 and CDR2: DFQATT, SNEGSKA (reference sequence). CDR3 length: 20 residues.